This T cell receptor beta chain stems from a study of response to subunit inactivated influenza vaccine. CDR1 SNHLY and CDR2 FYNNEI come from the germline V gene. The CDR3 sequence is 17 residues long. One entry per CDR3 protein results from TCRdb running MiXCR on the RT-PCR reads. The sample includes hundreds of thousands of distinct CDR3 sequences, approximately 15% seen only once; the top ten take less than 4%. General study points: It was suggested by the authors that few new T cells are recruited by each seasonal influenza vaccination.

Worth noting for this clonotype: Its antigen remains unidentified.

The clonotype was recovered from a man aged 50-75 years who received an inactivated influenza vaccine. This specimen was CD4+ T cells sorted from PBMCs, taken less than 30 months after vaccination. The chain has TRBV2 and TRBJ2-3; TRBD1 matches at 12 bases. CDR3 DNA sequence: TGTACCTGCAGTACCGGGACAGGGGGCCCTTGGACAGATACGCAGTATTTT. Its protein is CTCSTGTGGPWTDTQYF.